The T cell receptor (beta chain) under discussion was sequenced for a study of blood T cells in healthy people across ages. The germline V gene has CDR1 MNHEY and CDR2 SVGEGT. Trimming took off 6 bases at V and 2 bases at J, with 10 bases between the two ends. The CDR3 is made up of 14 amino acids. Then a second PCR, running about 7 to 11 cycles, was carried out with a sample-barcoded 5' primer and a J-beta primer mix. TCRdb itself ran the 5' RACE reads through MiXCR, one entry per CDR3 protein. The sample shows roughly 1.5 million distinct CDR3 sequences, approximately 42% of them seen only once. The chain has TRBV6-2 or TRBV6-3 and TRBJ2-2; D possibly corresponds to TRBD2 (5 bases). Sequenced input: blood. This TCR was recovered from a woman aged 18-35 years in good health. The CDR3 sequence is CASRRDYNTGELFF. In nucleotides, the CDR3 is TGTGCCAGCAGGCGAGACTACAACACCGGGGAGCTGTTTTTT.